This T cell receptor (beta chain) was profiled in a study of CD8 T cells in Susac syndrome. About 0.5 to 1 ug RNA was reverse transcribed with random hexamers. Amplification of the TCR beta CDR3 was carried out by immunoSEQ multiplex PCR, which spanned a total of 54 Vbeta and 13 Jbeta segments. In TCRdb, the immunoSEQ multiplex PCR reads were re-called with MiXCR into one record per CDR3 protein. The sample contains some 160,000 distinct CDR3 sequences, about 95% of which appear only once. The germline gives CDR1 SQVTM, CDR2 ANQGSEA. This CDR3 has 13 residues. With 4 bases removed from V and 0 bases from J, the gap between germline ends came to 7 bases.

Input material: CD8+ T cells from PBMCs. This chain connects TRBV29-1 to TRBJ1-3; D possibly corresponds to TRBD1 (5 bases). This receptor was obtained from a human donor with multiple sclerosis. The CDR3 sequence is CSVVDNSGNTIYF. The CDR3 region has the DNA TGCAGCGTTGTGGACAACTCTGGAAACACCATATATTTT.